Listed below are T cell receptor beta chains from one sample, sequenced in a study of cytomegalovirus exposure and HLA in healthy donors. Only in-frame clones appear in the TCRdb table, and some are missing; sequencing was by immunoSEQ multiplex PCR. The table has around 140,000 clones, approximately 82% seen once; the top ten hold 1.5% to 2%. The sequenced sample was PBMCs. The receptors come from a woman aged 40-49 years in good health and CMV-seronegative. CDR3s include the opening cysteine and the closing phenylalanine or tryptophan. The D gene is left open where the match is weak. Clone sizes are given selectively: once, few, many, or a class where the clone is expanded.

cdr3_aa cdr3_nt v_call d_call j_call clone_size
CASSQLGLAGGNQETQYF TGCGCCAGCAGCCAGTTAGGACTAGCGGGAGGGAACCAAGAGACCCAGTACTTC TRBV4-1 TRBD2 TRBJ2-5 .
CASKGTSASGRNEQFF TGTGCCAGCAAAGGAACTTCGGCTAGCGGGAGGAATGAGCAGTTCTTC TRBV28 TRBD2 TRBJ2-1 .
CASSRTKIYNEQFF TGTGCCAGCTCACGAACTAAGATTTACAATGAGCAGTTCTTC TRBV18 . TRBJ2-1 few
CASSYEDKYTEAFF TGTGCCAGCAGTTACGAAGACAAATACACTGAAGCTTTCTTT TRBV6-6 . TRBJ1-1 .
CAWSMAGSEAFF TGTGCCTGGAGTATGGCAGGATCTGAAGCTTTCTTT TRBV30 . TRBJ1-1 .
CASRVAASTDTQYF TGTGCCAGCAGAGTAGCGGCTAGCACAGATACGCAGTATTTT TRBV2 . TRBJ2-3 .
CASSQDVARRITGELFF TGTGCCAGCAGCCAAGATGTAGCTAGGAGGATAACCGGGGAGCTGTTTTTT TRBV4-2 . TRBJ2-2 .
CASSWGRVSDEQYF TGTGCCAGTAGTTGGGGCAGGGTGTCTGACGAGCAGTACTTC TRBV19 . TRBJ2-7 .
CAWSVEGSWFVSANTGELFF TGTGCCTGGAGTGTAGAAGGGAGTTGGTTTGTTTCCGCGAACACCGGGGAGCTGTTTTTT TRBV30 . TRBJ2-2 .
CASSKNEAPGCLEQYF TGTGCCAGCAGCAAAAATGAGGCTCCTGGATGTCTCGAGCAGTACTTC TRBV21-1 . TRBJ2-7 .
CASRTQGLGYGYTF TGTGCCAGCAGGACACAGGGTTTGGGCTATGGCTACACCTTC TRBV6-5 . TRBJ1-2 .
CASRSRLAGENEQFF TGTGCCAGCCGATCCCGGCTAGCGGGAGAGAATGAGCAGTTCTTC TRBV27 TRBD2 TRBJ2-1 .
CASSELSLPGGYGYTF TGTGCCAGCAGTGAACTCTCTCTCCCCGGGGGCTATGGCTACACCTTC TRBV6-1 . TRBJ1-2 .
CASSPPRGWGGNEQFF TGTGCCAGCTCTCCCCCCCGGGGGTGGGGGGGCAATGAGCAGTTCTTC TRBV28 TRBD2 TRBJ2-1 .
CASSPGQGREQYF TGCGCCAGCAGCCCCGGACAGGGGCGAGAGCAGTACTTC TRBV4-1 TRBD1 TRBJ2-7 .
CASSQDRASYEQYF TGCGCCAGCAGCCAGGACAGGGCCTCCTACGAGCAGTACTTC TRBV5-1 TRBD1 TRBJ2-7 .
CASSVAGGLAADTQYF TGTGCCAGCAGCGTAGCTGGGGGACTAGCTGCAGATACGCAGTATTTT TRBV9 TRBD2 TRBJ2-3 .
CATSRDLNAGGPFQIYEQYF TGTGCCACCAGCAGAGATTTAAATGCGGGAGGGCCTTTTCAAATCTACGAGCAGTACTTC TRBV15 TRBD2 TRBJ2-7 .
CASSSPGGSSFRNEQFF TGTGCCAGCAGCTCACCGGGGGGGTCCTCTTTTCGCAATGAGCAGTTCTTC TRBV5-4 TRBD2 TRBJ2-1 .
CASSLALAGGSLNTQYF TGTGCCAGCAGCTTAGCGTTGGCGGGAGGAAGCCTAAATACGCAGTATTTT TRBV7-2 TRBD2 TRBJ2-3 .
CASSNRASRGPGYTF TGTGCCAGCAGCAATAGGGCCTCCAGGGGGCCTGGCTACACCTTC TRBV11-2 TRBD1 TRBJ1-2 .
CASSLAGVGEQYF TGTGCCAGCAGCTTAGCGGGAGTCGGCGAGCAGTACTTC TRBV7-6 . TRBJ2-7 .
CASSLRGSDEKLFF TGCGCCAGCAGCTTGAGGGGGAGCGATGAAAAACTGTTTTTT TRBV5-1 . TRBJ1-4 .
CASSLDLRGTGELFF TGTGCCAGCAGCTTAGATCTCCGAGGAACCGGGGAGCTGTTTTTT TRBV7-3 . TRBJ2-2 .
CASRGTGGVGAFF TGCGCCAGCAGGGGTACGGGAGGGGTAGGGGCTTTCTTT TRBV4-1 . TRBJ1-1 few